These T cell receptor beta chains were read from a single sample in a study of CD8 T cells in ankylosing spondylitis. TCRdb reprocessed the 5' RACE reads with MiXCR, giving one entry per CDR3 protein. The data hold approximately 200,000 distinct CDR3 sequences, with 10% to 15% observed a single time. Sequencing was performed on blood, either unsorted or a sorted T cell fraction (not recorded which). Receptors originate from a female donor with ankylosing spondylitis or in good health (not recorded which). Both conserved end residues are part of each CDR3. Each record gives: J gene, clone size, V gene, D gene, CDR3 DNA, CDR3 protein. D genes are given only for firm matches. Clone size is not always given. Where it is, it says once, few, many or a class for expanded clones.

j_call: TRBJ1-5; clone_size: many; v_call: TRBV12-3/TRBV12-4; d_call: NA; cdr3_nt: TGTGCCAGCAGCCTAAGGCCGGCGACAGCCATTCGATATAGCAATCAGCCCCAGCATTTT; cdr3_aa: CASSLRPATAIRYSNQPQHF
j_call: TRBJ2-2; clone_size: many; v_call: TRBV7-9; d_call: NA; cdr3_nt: TGTGCCAGCAGCCTCCAGAGGGCCGAGGCCGGGGAGCTGTTTTTT; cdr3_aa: CASSLQRAEAGELFF
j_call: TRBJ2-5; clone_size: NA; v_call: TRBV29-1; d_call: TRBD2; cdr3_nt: TGCAGCGCTAGCGGGAGGGCCCAGGAGACCCAGTACTTC; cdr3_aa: CSASGRAQETQYF
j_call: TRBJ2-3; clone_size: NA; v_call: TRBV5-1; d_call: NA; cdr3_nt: TGCGCCAGCAGCTTAGAGGGTAGTCAGCGGTCAGAGGATACGCAGTATTTT; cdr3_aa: CASSLEGSQRSEDTQYF
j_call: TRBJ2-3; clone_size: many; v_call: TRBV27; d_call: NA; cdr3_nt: TGTGCCAGCAGTTTAGTCGGGCTCCAGGGGACGCAGTATTTT; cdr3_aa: CASSLVGLQGTQYF
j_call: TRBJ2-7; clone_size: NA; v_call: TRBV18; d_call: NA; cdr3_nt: TGTGCCAGCTCACCACGGTTAGGAGACTACGAGCAGTACTTC; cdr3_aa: CASSPRLGDYEQYF
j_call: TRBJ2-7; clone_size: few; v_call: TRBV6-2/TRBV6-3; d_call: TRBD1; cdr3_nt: TGTGCCAGCAAGACGATGGGACCGGGACAGGGGTCCCTACCTTCCCACGAGCAGTACTTC; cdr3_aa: CASKTMGPGQGSLPSHEQYF
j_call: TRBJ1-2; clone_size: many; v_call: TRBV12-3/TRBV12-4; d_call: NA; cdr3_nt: TGTGCCAGCAGTCTAAAACCTAACTATGGCTACACCTTC; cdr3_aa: CASSLKPNYGYTF
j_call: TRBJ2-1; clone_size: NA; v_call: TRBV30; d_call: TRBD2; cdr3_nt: TGTGCCTGGAGTTTGGGACTAGAGAATGGGCAGTTCTTC; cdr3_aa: CAWSLGLENGQFF
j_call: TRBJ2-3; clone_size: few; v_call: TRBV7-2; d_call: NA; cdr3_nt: TGTGCCAGCAGCCCATTCGCTTCAGATACGCAGTATTTT; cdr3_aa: CASSPFASDTQYF
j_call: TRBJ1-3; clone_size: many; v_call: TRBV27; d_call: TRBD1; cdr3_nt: TGTGCCAGCAGTCCGAGGACAGGGGGAAACTCTGGAAACACCATATATTTT; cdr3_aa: CASSPRTGGNSGNTIYF
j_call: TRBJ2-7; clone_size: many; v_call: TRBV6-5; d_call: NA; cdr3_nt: TGTGCCAGCAGTTCAAGTCGGGCCGGGGAATCCTACGAGCAGTACTTC; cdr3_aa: CASSSSRAGESYEQYF
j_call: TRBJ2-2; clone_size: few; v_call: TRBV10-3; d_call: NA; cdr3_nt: TGTGCCATCCACCGGAGCGGGGAGCTGTTTTTT; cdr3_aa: CAIHRSGELFF
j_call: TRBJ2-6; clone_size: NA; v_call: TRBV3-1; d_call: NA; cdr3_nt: TGTGCCGTCGAGCGGTCTGGGGCCAACGTCCTGACTTTC; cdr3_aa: CAVERSGANVLTF
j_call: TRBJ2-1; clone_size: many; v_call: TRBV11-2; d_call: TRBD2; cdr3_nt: TGTGCCAGCAGCTTAGGTACACTAGCGGGCGATGAGCAGTTCTTC; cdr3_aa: CASSLGTLAGDEQFF
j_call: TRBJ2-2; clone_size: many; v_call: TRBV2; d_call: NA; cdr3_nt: TGTGCCAGCAGACAGGAGACCGTGAACACCGGGGAGCTGTTTTTT; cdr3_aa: CASRQETVNTGELFF
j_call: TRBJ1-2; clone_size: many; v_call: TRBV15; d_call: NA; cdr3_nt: TGTGCCACCAGCAGGGACGATACCGGCGGTAACTATGGCTACACCTTC; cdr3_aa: CATSRDDTGGNYGYTF
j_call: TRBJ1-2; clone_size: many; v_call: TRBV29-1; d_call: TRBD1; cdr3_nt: TGCAGCGCGAGCGGAACAGGGGGCGGCTATGGCTACACCTTC; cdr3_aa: CSASGTGGGYGYTF
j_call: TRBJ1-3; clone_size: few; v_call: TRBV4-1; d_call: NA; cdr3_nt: TGCGCCAGCAGCCAAGGTCTCCGGGAGACTGGAAACACCATATATTTT; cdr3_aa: CASSQGLRETGNTIYF
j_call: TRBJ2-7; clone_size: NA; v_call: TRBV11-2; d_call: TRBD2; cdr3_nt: TGTGCCAGCAGCCCTAGGGCTAGCGGCGCCTACGAGCAGTACTTC; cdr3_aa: CASSPRASGAYEQYF
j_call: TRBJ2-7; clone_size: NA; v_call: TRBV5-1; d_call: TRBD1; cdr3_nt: TGCGCCAGCAGCTCACAGGGGGCTGGATACGAGCAGTACTTC; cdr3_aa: CASSSQGAGYEQYF
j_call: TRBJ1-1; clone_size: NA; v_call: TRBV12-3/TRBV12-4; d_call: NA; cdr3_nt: TGTGCCAGCAGTCATGAGTTTAAGTTGAACACTGAAGCTTTCTTT; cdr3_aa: CASSHEFKLNTEAFF
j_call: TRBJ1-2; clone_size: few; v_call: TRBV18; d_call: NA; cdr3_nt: TGTGCCAGCTCACTGGACGGGTGGAGAGGCTACACCTTC; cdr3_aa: CASSLDGWRGYTF
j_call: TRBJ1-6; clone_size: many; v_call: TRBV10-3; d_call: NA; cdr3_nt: TGTGCCATCAGTGGCGGGGATAATTCACCCCTCCACTTT; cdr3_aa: CAISGGDNSPLHF
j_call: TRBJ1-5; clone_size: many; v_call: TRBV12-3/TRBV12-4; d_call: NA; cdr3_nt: TGTGCCAGCAGCAGTTTGGATCGGGGCAATCAGCCCCAGCATTTT; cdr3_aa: CASSSLDRGNQPQHF
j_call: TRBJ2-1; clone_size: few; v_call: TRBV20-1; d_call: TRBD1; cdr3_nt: TGCAGTGCTGGGGACAGGGACTACAATGAGCAGTTCTTC; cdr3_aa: CSAGDRDYNEQFF
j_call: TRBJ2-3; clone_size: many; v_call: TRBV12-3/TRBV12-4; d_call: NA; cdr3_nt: TGTGCCAGCAGTTTCTCTGGGTCCCGCACAGATACGCAGTATTTT; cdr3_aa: CASSFSGSRTDTQYF
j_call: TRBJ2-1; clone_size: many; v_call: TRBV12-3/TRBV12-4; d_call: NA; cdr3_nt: TGTGCCATCGGGGAGGGGACACAACACAATGAGCAGTTCTTC; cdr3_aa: CAIGEGTQHNEQFF
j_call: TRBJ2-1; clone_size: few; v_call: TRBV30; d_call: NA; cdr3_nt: TGTGCCTGGATGGACATCGGGACCGCTAATGAGCAGTTCTTC; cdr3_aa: CAWMDIGTANEQFF
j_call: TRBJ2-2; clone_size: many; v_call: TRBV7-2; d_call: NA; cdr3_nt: TGTGCCAGCAGTAACCCCTACACCGGGGAGCTGTTTTTT; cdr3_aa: CASSNPYTGELFF
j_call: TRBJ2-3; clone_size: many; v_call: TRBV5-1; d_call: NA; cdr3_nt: TGCGCCAGCGGGCGGAGCACAGATACGCAGTATTTT; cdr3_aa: CASGRSTDTQYF
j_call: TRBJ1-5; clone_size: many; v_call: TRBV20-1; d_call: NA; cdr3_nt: TGCAGTGCAAAGGAGAGTAGCAATCAGCCCCAGCATTTT; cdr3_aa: CSAKESSNQPQHF
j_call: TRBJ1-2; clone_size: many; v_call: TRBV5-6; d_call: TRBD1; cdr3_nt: TGTGCCAGCAAGCTGACAGGGCTGAACGCGTTTGGCTACACCTTC; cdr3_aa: CASKLTGLNAFGYTF
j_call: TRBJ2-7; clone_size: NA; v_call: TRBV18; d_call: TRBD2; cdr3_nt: TGTGCCAGCTCACCACCAAGCGGGGGTACCTACGAGCAGTACTTC; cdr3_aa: CASSPPSGGTYEQYF
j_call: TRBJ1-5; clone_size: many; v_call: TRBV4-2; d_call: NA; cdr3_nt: TGTGCCAGCAGCCATTCTGGGGGGCCGGGTGGAAGCAATCAGCCCCAGCATTTT; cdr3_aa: CASSHSGGPGGSNQPQHF
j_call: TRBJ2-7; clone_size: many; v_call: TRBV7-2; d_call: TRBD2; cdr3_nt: TGTGCCAGCAGCCTGGGACTAGCGGGAGGTCGCCACGAGCAGTACTTC; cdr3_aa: CASSLGLAGGRHEQYF
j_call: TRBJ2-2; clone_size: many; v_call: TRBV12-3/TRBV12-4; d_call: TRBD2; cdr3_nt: TGTGCCAGCAGCCCGATAGCGGGAGTGGTCGGGGAGCTGTTTTTT; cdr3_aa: CASSPIAGVVGELFF
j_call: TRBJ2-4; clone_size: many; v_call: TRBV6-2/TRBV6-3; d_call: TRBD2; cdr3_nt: TGTGCCAGCGGCGGGAGGGCCGTGGAAAACATTCAGTACTTC; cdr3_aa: CASGGRAVENIQYF
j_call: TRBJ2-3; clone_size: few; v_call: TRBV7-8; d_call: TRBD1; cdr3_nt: TGTGCCAGCAGACCGGGACAGATCACAGATACGCAGTATTTT; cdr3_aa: CASRPGQITDTQYF
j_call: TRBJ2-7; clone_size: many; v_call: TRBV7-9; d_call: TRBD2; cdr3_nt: TGTGCCAGCAGCTCCTCCCCTAGCGGGAGGCGGTACGAGCAGTACTTC; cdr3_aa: CASSSSPSGRRYEQYF
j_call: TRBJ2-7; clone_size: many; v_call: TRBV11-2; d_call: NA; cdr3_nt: TGTGCCAGCAGAGCCGGGACCGTGTCGCAGTACTTC; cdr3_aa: CASRAGTVSQYF
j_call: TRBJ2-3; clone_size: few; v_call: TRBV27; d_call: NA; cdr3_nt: TGTGCCAGCAGTTTATGGTGGGGGGATACGCAGTATTTT; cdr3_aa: CASSLWWGDTQYF
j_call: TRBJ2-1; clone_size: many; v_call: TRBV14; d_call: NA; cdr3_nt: TGTGCCAGCAGCCCCCATGCCGCAGCCCTGGGCTACAATGAGCAGTTCTTC; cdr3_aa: CASSPHAAALGYNEQFF
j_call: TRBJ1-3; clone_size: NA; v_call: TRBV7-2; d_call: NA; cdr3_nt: TGTGCCAGCAGCTTATTCGGGGCTGGAAACACCATATATTTT; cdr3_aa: CASSLFGAGNTIYF
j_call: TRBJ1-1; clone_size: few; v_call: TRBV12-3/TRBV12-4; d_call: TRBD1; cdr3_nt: TGTGCCAGCAGTTTAGAAGGCAGGGGGCCGAACACTGAAGCTTTCTTT; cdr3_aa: CASSLEGRGPNTEAFF
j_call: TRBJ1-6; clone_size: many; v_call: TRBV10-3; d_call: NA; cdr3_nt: TGTGCCATCAGTGCTGGACAGAGGAATTCACCCCTCCACTTT; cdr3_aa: CAISAGQRNSPLHF
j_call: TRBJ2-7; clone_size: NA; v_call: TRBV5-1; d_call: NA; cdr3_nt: TGCGCCAGCAGCTTGTCAGGGCCCAGACCCTACGAGCAGTACTTC; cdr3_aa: CASSLSGPRPYEQYF
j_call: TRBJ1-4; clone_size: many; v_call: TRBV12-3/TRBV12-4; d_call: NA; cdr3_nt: TGTGCCAGCAGACCTACAGGGTTGGAAAAACTGTTTTTT; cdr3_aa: CASRPTGLEKLFF
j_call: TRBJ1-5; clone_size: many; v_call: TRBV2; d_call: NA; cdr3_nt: TGTGCAAGCAGTCTTACAGGAGTGAAACAGCCCCAGCATTTT; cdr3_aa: CASSLTGVKQPQHF
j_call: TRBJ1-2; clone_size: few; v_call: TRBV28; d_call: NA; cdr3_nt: TGTGCCAGCAGTCTCTCTCTGGGAGGGGCATATGGCTACACCTTC; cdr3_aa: CASSLSLGGAYGYTF
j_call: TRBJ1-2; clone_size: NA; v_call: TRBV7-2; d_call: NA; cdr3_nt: TGTGCCAGCAGCTCCGGATATCCAACCAAATATGGCTACACCTTC; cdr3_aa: CASSSGYPTKYGYTF
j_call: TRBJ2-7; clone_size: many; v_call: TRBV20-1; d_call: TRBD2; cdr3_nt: TGCAGTGCTAGAGAGAGGGGGCGGGAGGGCTACGAGCAGTACTTC; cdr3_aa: CSARERGREGYEQYF
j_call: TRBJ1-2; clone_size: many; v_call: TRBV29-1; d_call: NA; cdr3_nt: TGCAGCGTCAGGGATCTTAACTATGGCTACACCTTC; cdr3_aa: CSVRDLNYGYTF
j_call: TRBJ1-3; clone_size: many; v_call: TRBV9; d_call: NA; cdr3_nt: TGTGCCAGCAGCGTAGATTTGAGTTCTAACTCTGGAAACACCATATATTTT; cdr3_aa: CASSVDLSSNSGNTIYF